Following are 24 T cell receptor beta chains from one sample sequenced in a study of T cell repertoires in cytomegalovirus infection. Their antigens are not known. Each CDR3 protein gets one entry after TCRdb re-called the reads with MiXCR. The repertoire holds around 900,000 distinct CDR3 sequences, with around 32% as singletons. The sample in question was cultured CD8+ T cells from PBMCs, obtained from culture after CMV antigen stimulation. These receptors all come from a human donor in good health (CMV status not recorded). Some clones in this sample may be carry-over from other donors' samples.

The rearrangement uses TRBV18 and TRBJ2-7; D is perhaps TRBD1 or TRBD2 (5 bases each). The CDR3 length is 16 residues. V lost 4 bases to trimming and J lost 0 bases, with 16 bases between them. From germline, CDR1 is KGHSH and CDR2 LQKENI. The CDR3 is CASSRRDPVTSYEQYF. CDR3 bases: TGTGCCAGCTCACGCCGGGACCCCGTGACCTCCTACGAGCAGTACTTC. Full variable domain (rest looked up from reference TRBV18 and TRBJ2-7): NAGVMQNPRHLVRRRGQEARLRCSPMKGHSHVYWYRQLPEEGLKFMVYLQKENIIDESGMPKERFSAEFPKEGPSILRIQQVVRGDSAAYFCASSRRDPVTSYEQYFGPGTRLTVT.

The gene calls are TRBV7-9 and TRBJ1-2, with D unresolved. Germline V gives CDR1 SEHNR, CDR2 FQNEAQ (reference sequence). The CDR3 contains 13 residues. V lost 4 bases and J lost 7, with 13 bases in between. The CDR3 is CASSSPAGVGYTF. As DNA, the CDR3 is TGTGCCAGCAGCTCTCCGGCCGGGGTTGGCTACACCTTC.

The chain couples TRBV10-3 to TRBJ2-1; perhaps D is TRBD1 or TRBD2 (5 bases each). The CDR3 runs to 15 residues. Between the trimmed V and J ends, which lost 3 bases and 8 bases, there was a span of 17 bases. Germline values: CDR1 ENHRY, CDR2 SYGVKD. The CDR3 reads CAISDGAGSRDEQFF. CDR3 in DNA: TGTGCCATCAGTGACGGGGCAGGGTCTAGAGATGAGCAGTTCTTC.

The V gene is TRBV11-3, the J gene TRBJ2-5; D possibly uses TRBD1 or TRBD2 (5 bases each). Trimming took off 3 bases at V and 4 bases at J, with 15 bases between the two ends. Germline V lookup: CDR1 SGHNT, CDR2 YENEEA. The CDR3 consists of 15 residues. For the CDR3, the DNA is TGTGCCAGCAGCTTGGGGGATTACTTCGGAGAGACCCAGTACTTC. This translates into CASSLGDYFGETQYF.

The rearrangement joins TRBV10-3 to TRBJ1-4; D ambiguous. This CDR3 spans 15 amino acids. The germline V gene has CDR1 ENHRY and CDR2 SYGVKD. Trimming stripped 0 bases from V and 3 bases from J, with 8 bases between. The CDR3 DNA reads as TGTGCCATCAGTGAGTCTTCGGAGGCTAATGAAAAACTGTTTTTT. This translates into CAISESSEANEKLFF.

CDR3 in amino acids: CASISGMETQYF. The CDR3 DNA follows: TGTGCCAGCATATCAGGGATGGAGACCCAGTACTTC. The chain has TRBV25-1 and TRBJ2-5, with a tentative D call TRBD1 (5 bases). The CDR3 sequence is 12 residues long. Trimming removed 7 bases at V and 5 bases at J, with 11 bases between. Germline V gives CDR1 MGHDK, CDR2 SYGVNS.

CDR3 bases: TGTGCCAGCTCACCCGAGACAGGTCTCTATGGCTACACCTTC. This encodes CASSPETGLYGYTF. V is TRBV18 and J is TRBJ1-2, with D perhaps TRBD1 (6 bases). V was pared by 3 bases and J by 4 bases, with 12 bases between. Per germline, CDR1 KGHSH and CDR2 LQKENI. CDR3 length: 14 residues.

This clonotype was counted a single time. The rearrangement joins TRBV25-1 to TRBJ2-6, with D perhaps matching TRBD2 (5 bases). In germline, CDR1 is MGHDK, CDR2 SYGVNS. V lost 8 bases to trimming and J lost 4 bases, with 6 bases between them. The CDR3 loop spans 12 amino acids. The CDR3, as DNA: TGTGCCAGCCGGAGGGGGGCCAACGTCCTGACTTTC. It codes for CASRRGANVLTF. Full variable domain (remainder filled in from reference TRBV25-1 and TRBJ2-6): EADIYQTPRYLVIGTGKKITLECSQTMGHDKMYWYQQDPGMELHLIHYSYGVNSTEKGDLSSESTVSRIRTEHFPLTLESARPSHTSQYLCASRRGANVLTFGAGSRLTVL.

This clonotype has just a few counts. One end of the junction does not line up with germline, which may come from a read error. This chain links TRBV19 with TRBJ2-7; 10 nucleotides align to TRBD2. From germline, CDR1 is LNHDA and CDR2 SQIVND (reference sequence). The length of the CDR3 is 14 residues. The CDR3 protein is CASSTASGGYEQYF. For the CDR3, the DNA is TGTGCCAGCAGTACTGCTAGCGGGGGCTACGAGCAGTACTTC.

This clonotype has just a few counts. This chain uses TRBV6-2 or TRBV6-3 with TRBJ2-1; a weak D match, TRBD2 (6 bases). CDR1 and CDR2 from the germline V gene are MNHEY and SVGEGT. CDR3 length equals 18 residues. V shed 0 bases and J shed 1 base, with 16 bases lying between them. CDR3 protein: CASSYSSGRGTSYNEQFF. CDR3 nucleotide sequence: TGTGCCAGCAGTTACTCAAGTGGGCGGGGAACATCCTACAATGAGCAGTTCTTC.

Ten or more counts support this clonotype. The chain combines TRBV6-5 with TRBJ2-4; TRBD1 is a possible D gene (6 bases). V was cut by 0 bases and J by 0 bases, with 9 bases left in between. The CDR3 sequence is 16 residues long. CDR1 MNHEY and CDR2 SVGAGI come from the germline V gene. The CDR3 DNA reads TGTGCCAGCAGTTACTCGACAGGATTAGCCAAAAACATTCAGTACTTC. Translating it yields CASSYSTGLAKNIQYF.

This chain uses TRBV6-2 or TRBV6-3 with TRBJ1-2; tentative D call: TRBD1 (6 bases). The V end was cut by 4 bases, the J end by 4 bases, with 13 bases between. Germline CDR1 is MNHEY and CDR2 is SVGEGT. The CDR3 runs 14 residues. The CDR3 protein is CASSSKGEFYGYTF. As DNA, the CDR3 is TGTGCCAGCAGTTCCAAGGGGGAGTTCTATGGCTACACCTTC.

This clonotype showed up just a few times. The V gene is TRBV11-2, the J gene TRBJ2-2; maybe TRBD1 (5 bases). The CDR3 has 15 residues. Trimming took off 0 bases at V and 7 bases at J, with 12 bases between the two ends. The germline V gene has CDR1 SGHAT and CDR2 FQNNGV. CDR3 bases: TGTGCCAGCAGCTTAGAACCAGGGTTAGGCGGGGAGCTGTTTTTT. This translates into CASSLEPGLGGELFF.

The table lists this clonotype with a few counts. The J gene is TRBJ2-2, the V gene TRBV15; 8 bases are shared with TRBD1. The junction had 7 bases not matched to a gene; V was cut back by 0 bases and J by 7 bases. There are 16 residues in the CDR3. Per germline, CDR1 LNHNV and CDR2 YYDKDF (reference sequence). The CDR3 is CATSREADRAYGELFF. The CDR3, as DNA: TGTGCCACCAGCAGAGAAGCGGACAGGGCTTACGGGGAGCTGTTTTTT.

This clonotype appeared a few times. V usage is TRBV6-1 and J usage is TRBJ2-7, with D perhaps given as TRBD1 or TRBD2 (5 bases each). Trimming pared 4 bases from V and 3 bases from J, leaving 13 bases between. The CDR3 sequence is 14 residues long. The germline V gene has CDR1 MNHNS and CDR2 SASEGT. The CDR3 loop reads CASSARDGYYEQYF. Written as DNA, the CDR3 is TGTGCCAGCAGTGCCAGGGACGGATACTACGAGCAGTACTTC.

The rearrangement uses TRBV29-1 and TRBJ2-1, with a weak D call TRBD1 (5 bases). With 3 bases removed from V and 4 bases from J, the gap between germline ends came to 19 bases. This CDR3 comprises 16 residues. CDR1 is SQVTM, CDR2 ANQGSEA, per germline. In nucleotides, the CDR3 is TGCAGCGTTGAGGGGCTCCCAGGAAACTATTACAATGAGCAGTTCTTC. Protein sequence: CSVEGLPGNYYNEQFF.

This clonotype was seen a handful of times. The rearrangement joins TRBV6-1 to TRBJ1-1, with TRBD1 matching over 8 bases. Germline CDR1 MNHNS, CDR2 SASEGT. This CDR3 has 15 amino acids. Unmatched junction bases numbered 7, after V lost 2 bases and J lost 5 bases. The CDR3 region is CASSESRTGLTEAFF. The CDR3 DNA is TGTGCCAGCAGTGAATCCCGGACAGGGCTAACTGAAGCTTTCTTT.

This clonotype was picked up many times. The chain carries TRBV7-8 and TRBJ1-5, with D possibly being TRBD1 (6 bases). From germline, CDR1 is SGHVS and CDR2 FQNEAQ. Trimming removed 0 bases at V and 6 bases at J, with 6 bases between. The CDR3 extends over 13 amino acids. The CDR3 DNA follows: TGTGCCAGCAGCTTAGCGGGGGCTCAGCCCCAGCATTTT. The encoded protein is CASSLAGAQPQHF.

This clonotype has a count of ten or more. The chain joins TRBV6-2 or TRBV6-3 to TRBJ1-2; perhaps TRBD1 as D (5 bases). The CDR3 has 14 amino acids. With 0 bases removed from V and 4 bases from J, the gap between germline ends came to 9 bases. The germline gives CDR1 MNHEY, CDR2 SVGEGT. The CDR3 sequence is CASSYSRQIYGYTF. The CDR3 nucleotides are TGTGCCAGCAGTTACTCCAGACAGATCTATGGCTACACCTTC.

V and J are TRBV19 and TRBJ1-2, with TRBD1 as a possible D gene (5 bases). There are 16 residues in the CDR3. V lost 3 bases, J lost 3 bases, and 17 bases lay in between. Germline loops: CDR1 LNHDA, CDR2 SQIVND (reference sequence). The DNA of the CDR3 is TGTGCCAGTAGTATTGGGGCAGGATGGATTGACTATGGCTACACCTTC. Its protein is CASSIGAGWIDYGYTF.

This clonotype was observed a few times. CDR3 sequence: CASSSLAGEANYGYTF. The CDR3 DNA follows: TGTGCCAGCAGTAGTCTCGCGGGGGAGGCCAACTATGGCTACACCTTC. V and J are TRBV27 and TRBJ1-2, with TRBD1 as a possible D gene (5 bases). The V gene's germline CDR1 is MNHEY and CDR2 SMNVEV (reference sequence). The CDR3 extends over 16 amino acids. V was pared by 5 bases and J by 2 bases, with 18 bases between.

V usage is TRBV27 and J usage is TRBJ1-5; the match to TRBD1 covers 10 bases. J lost 9 bases, V lost 5 bases, and 7 bases had no gene match. Germline loops: CDR1 MNHEY, CDR2 SMNVEV (reference sequence). The CDR3 spans 14 residues. CDR3 DNA: TGTGCCAGCAGTCAAGGGACAGGGGTGTTGCCCCAGCATTTT. Its protein is CASSQGTGVLPQHF.

This clonotype was picked up many times. This rearrangement joins TRBV19 to TRBJ1-1; D is unresolved. Trimming stripped 4 bases from V and 3 bases from J, with 6 bases between. The germline gives CDR1 LNHDA, CDR2 SQIVND (reference sequence). The CDR3 consists of 12 residues. CDR3 nucleotide sequence: TGTGCCAGTAGTACTGGGGACACTGAAGCTTTCTTT. Protein sequence: CASSTGDTEAFF.

This clonotype appeared a few times. V is TRBV24-1 and J is TRBJ2-3; D is unclear. CDR1 is KGHDR and CDR2 is SFDVKD in the germline V gene. The CDR3 spans 15 residues. The germline V and J ends were trimmed by 0 bases and 1 base, with 7 bases remaining between them. CDR3 nucleotide sequence: TGTGCCACCAGTGATTTGTGGGAAGGCACAGATACGCAGTATTTT. This sequence encodes CATSDLWEGTDTQYF.